The subject of this entry is one T cell receptor (beta chain). The record originates from a study of blood T cell repertoires in COVID-19. For the study at large: The origin of the acute and convalescent COVID-19 samples was the United States, Italy and Spain. The analysed material was cDNA or gDNA that came from T cells, B-cell-depleted T cells, or PBMCs.

Per the authors' pipeline: Amplification of reference gene primers was used by the study to estimate nucleated cell counts. Using immunoSEQ multiplex PCR, the repertoire was profiled, and TCRdb retains in-frame clones only, with some absent. V and J calls and clone size are given by that table; D and trimming were obtained from the DNA. The sample shows under 200,000 clones, approximately 81% of them seen only once. This CDR3 region has 13 residues. Germline V gene data show CDR1 as SGHRS and CDR2 as YFSETQ. Trimming took 0 bases from V and 1 from J, leaving 3 bases between them. This TCR came from a woman at least 80 years old with acute or convalescent COVID-19. The chain links TRBV5-1 to TRBJ2-3; unclear D gene. The sequencing input was peripheral blood. As DNA, the CDR3 is TGCGCCAGCAGCTTGGGGCGCACAGATACGCAGTATTTT. It codes for CASSLGRTDTQYF.